A selection of T cell receptor beta chains follows, all from one sample in a study of T cell changes during pregnancy in multiple sclerosis. Assay used: immunoSEQ multiplex PCR; TCRdb lists only in-frame clones, some missing. Of tens of thousands of clones in the sample, 90% to 95% were seen once. The material sequenced was CD4+ T cells from peripheral blood mononuclear cells, taken in the second trimester of pregnancy. These receptors were obtained from a female donor with multiple sclerosis, enrolled in a pregnancy study. Each CDR3 is given with its conserved first and last residue. The D gene is left open where the match is weak. Size values are once, few and many counts, or a class for expanded clones, and some rows have none.

TRBJ2-7,.,14,TRBV11-3,.,TGTGCCAGCAGCGTTGGGGGGACCTCCTACGAGCAGTACTTC,CASSVGGTSYEQYF
TRBJ1-1,.,15,TRBV4-1,few,TGCGCCAGCAGCCAAGTCACTTACGGGGGCACTGAAGCTTTCTTT,CASSQVTYGGTEAFF
TRBJ2-1,.,14,TRBV6-1,.,TGTGCCAGCAGTGACGGGATAACCTACAATGAGCAGTTCTTC,CASSDGITYNEQFF
TRBJ1-5,.,15,TRBV5-6,.,TGTGCCAGCAGCTTAAGGGGCGCCCCTAATCAGCCCCAGCATTTT,CASSLRGAPNQPQHF
TRBJ2-1,TRBD1,15,TRBV27,.,TGTGCCAGCCGAAAGGCTACAGGGGGTCGCAATGAGCAGTTCTTC,CASRKATGGRNEQFF
TRBJ1-2,.,19,TRBV5-1,.,TGCGCCAGCAGCTTTCCCAACTCGACAGGACCAGAGCCTCTGGACGCCTACACCTTC,CASSFPNSTGPEPLDAYTF
TRBJ1-1,.,14,TRBV7-3,.,TGTGCCAGCAGCGCCGGACAGATGAACACTGAAGCTTTCTTT,CASSAGQMNTEAFF
TRBJ2-7,TRBD1,14,TRBV9,few,TGTGCCAGCAGCGTAGGAACAGGGGCCTACGAGCAGTACTTC,CASSVGTGAYEQYF
TRBJ2-1,.,13,TRBV7-3,.,TGTGCCAGCAGCTACAGGGTCTTCAATGAGCAGTTCTTC,CASSYRVFNEQFF
TRBJ1-1,TRBD1,15,TRBV4-1,.,TGCGCCAGCAGCCCTCAGGGGGCGCGGGACACTGAAGCTTTCTTT,CASSPQGARDTEAFF
TRBJ2-1,.,14,TRBV6-5,.,TGTGCCAGCAGTTACTCTCATCTAGCGACTGAGCAGTTCTTC,CASSYSHLATEQFF
TRBJ2-6,.,15,TRBV9,.,TGTGCCAGCAGACTAAGAGACTCTGGGGCCAACGTCCTGACTTTC,CASRLRDSGANVLTF
TRBJ2-6,TRBD2,19,TRBV7-2,.,TGTGCCAGCAGCTTGGACTTAGCGGGAGGCCTCTCTGGGGCCAACGTCCTGACTTTC,CASSLDLAGGLSGANVLTF
TRBJ1-2,TRBD1,13,TRBV29-1,once,TGCAGCGTAGCGATAACAGGGGGGGATGGCTACACCTTC,CSVAITGGDGYTF